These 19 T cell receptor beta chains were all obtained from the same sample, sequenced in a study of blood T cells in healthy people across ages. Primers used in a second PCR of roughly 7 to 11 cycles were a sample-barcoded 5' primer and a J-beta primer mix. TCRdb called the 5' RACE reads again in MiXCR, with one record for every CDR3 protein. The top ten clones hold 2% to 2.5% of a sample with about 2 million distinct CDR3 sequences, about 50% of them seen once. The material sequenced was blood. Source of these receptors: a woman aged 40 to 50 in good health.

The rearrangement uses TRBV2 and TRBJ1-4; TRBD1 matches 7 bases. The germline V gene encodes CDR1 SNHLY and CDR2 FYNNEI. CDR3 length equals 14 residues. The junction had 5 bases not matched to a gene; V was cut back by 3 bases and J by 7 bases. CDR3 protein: CASSDGQGGEKLFF. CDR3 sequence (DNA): TGTGCCAGCAGTGATGGGCAGGGGGGTGAAAAACTGTTTTTT.

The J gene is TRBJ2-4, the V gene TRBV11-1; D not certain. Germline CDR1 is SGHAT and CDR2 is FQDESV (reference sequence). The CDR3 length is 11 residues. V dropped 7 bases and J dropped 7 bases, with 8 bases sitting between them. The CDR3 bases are TGTGCCAGCATGCAGGCTAACATTCAGTACTTC. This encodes CASMQANIQYF.

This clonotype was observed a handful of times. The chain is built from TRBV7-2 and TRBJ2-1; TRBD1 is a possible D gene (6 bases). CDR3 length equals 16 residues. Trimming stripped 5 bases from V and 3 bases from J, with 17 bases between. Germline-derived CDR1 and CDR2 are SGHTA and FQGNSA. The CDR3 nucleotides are TGTGCCAGCAGCAACCCCTCAGGGGTTGGCTACAATGAGCAGTTCTTC. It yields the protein CASSNPSGVGYNEQFF.

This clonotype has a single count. CDR3 sequence (DNA): TGTGCCAGCAGCCAAACAGATTCACCCCTCCACTTT. This gives the protein CASSQTDSPLHF. The genes are TRBV7-2 and TRBJ1-6; D not certain. The CDR3 is made up of 12 amino acids. V was trimmed by 5 bases and J by 8 bases, leaving 7 bases between them. CDR1 is SGHTA and CDR2 is FQGNSA in the germline V gene. The variable domain in full, completed from reference TRBV7-2 and TRBJ1-6, reads GAGVSQSPSNKVTEKGKDVELRCDPISGHTALYWYRQSLGQGLEFLIYFQGNSAPDKSGLPSDRFSAERTGGSVSTLTIQRTQQEDSAVYLCASSQTDSPLHFGNGTRLTVT.

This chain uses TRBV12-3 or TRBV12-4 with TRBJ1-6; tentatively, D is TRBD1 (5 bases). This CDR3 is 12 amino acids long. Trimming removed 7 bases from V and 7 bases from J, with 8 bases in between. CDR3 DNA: TGTGCCAGCACCCGACAGAATTCACCCCTCCACTTT. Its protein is CASTRQNSPLHF.

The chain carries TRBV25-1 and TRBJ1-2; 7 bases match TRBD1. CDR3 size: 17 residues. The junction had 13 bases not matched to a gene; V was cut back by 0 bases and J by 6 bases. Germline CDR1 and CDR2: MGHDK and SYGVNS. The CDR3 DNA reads TGTGCCAGCAGTGAATATTCCGACAGGGACGCGAAAGATGGCTACACCTTC. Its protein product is CASSEYSDRDAKDGYTF.

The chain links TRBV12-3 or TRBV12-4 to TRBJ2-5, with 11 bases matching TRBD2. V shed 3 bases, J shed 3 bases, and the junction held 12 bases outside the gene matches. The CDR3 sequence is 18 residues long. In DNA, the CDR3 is TGTGCCAGCAGTTTGTCTAGTCTAGCGGGGGGCAGGGAAGAGACCCAGTACTTC. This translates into CASSLSSLAGGREETQYF.

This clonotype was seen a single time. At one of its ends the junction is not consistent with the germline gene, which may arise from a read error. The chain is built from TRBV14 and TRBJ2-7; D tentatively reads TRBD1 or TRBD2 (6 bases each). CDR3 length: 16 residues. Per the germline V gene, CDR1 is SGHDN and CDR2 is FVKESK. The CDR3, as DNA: TGTGCCGGCAGCCAAGAGAGGGGGACTGACCCCTACGAGCAGTACTTC. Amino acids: CAGSQERGTDPYEQYF.

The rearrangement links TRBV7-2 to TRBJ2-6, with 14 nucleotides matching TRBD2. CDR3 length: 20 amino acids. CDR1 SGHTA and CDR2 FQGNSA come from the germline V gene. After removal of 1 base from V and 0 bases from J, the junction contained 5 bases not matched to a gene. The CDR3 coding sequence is TGTGCCAGCAGCTTAGTGACTAGCGGGGGGGCTAGCTCTGGGGCCAACGTCCTGACTTTC. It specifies CASSLVTSGGASSGANVLTF. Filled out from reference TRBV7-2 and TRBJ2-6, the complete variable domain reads GAGVSQSPSNKVTEKGKDVELRCDPISGHTALYWYRQSLGQGLEFLIYFQGNSAPDKSGLPSDRFSAERTGGSVSTLTIQRTQQEDSAVYLCASSLVTSGGASSGANVLTFGAGSRLTVL.

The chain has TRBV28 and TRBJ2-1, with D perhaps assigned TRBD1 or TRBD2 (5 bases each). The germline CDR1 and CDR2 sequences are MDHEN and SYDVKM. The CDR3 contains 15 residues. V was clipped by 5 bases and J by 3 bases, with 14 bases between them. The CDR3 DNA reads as TGTGCCAGCAGTCAGACAGACGGGAACTACAATGAGCAGTTCTTC. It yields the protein CASSQTDGNYNEQFF.

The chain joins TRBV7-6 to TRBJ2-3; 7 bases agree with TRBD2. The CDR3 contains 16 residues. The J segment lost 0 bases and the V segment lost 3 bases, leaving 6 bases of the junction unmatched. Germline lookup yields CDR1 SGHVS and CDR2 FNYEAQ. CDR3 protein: CASSLGEGSSTDTQYF. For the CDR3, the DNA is TGTGCCAGCAGCTTGGGGGAGGGCTCTAGCACAGATACGCAGTATTTT.

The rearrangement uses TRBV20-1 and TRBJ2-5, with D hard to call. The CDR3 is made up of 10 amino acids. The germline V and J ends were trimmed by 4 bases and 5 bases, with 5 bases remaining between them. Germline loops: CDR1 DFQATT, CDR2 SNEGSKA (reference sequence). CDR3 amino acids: CSAIRETQYF. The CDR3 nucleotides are TGCAGTGCTATCCGCGAGACCCAGTACTTC.

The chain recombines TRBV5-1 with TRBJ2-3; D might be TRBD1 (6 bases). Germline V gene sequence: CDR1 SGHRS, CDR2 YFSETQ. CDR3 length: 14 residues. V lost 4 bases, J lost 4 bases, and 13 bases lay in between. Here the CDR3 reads CASSPGAAADTQYF. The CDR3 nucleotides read TGCGCCAGCAGCCCAGGGGCGGCGGCAGATACGCAGTATTTT.

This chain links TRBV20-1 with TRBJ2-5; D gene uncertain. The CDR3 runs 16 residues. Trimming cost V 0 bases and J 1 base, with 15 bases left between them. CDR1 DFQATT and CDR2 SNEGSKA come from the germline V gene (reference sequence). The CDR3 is CSARDYDTITQETQYF. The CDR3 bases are TGCAGTGCTAGAGATTATGACACCATCACCCAAGAGACCCAGTACTTC.

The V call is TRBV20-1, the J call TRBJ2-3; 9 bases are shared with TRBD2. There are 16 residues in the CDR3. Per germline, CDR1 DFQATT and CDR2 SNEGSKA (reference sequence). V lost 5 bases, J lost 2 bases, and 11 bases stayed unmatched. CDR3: CSAQAPAGGHTDTQYF. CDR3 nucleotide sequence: TGCAGTGCTCAGGCCCCAGCGGGGGGACACACAGATACGCAGTATTTT.

CDR3 DNA: TGCGCCAGCAGCCAAGAGTTAGGACTAGCGGGGGGGCTGGAGACCCAGTACTTC. Translated, it gives CASSQELGLAGGLETQYF. J is TRBJ2-7 and V is TRBV4-1; 15 positions agree with TRBD2. The J call may be wrong; the DNA end is better matched by TRBJ2-5. CDR1 and CDR2 from the germline V gene are MGHRA and YSYEKL. The CDR3 loop spans 18 amino acids.

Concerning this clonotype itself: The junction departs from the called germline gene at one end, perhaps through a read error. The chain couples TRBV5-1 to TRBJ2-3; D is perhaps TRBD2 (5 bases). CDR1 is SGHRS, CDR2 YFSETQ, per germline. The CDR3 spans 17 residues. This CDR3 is CAGSLGVASPSTDTQYF. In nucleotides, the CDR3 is TGCGCCGGCAGCTTGGGAGTCGCTAGCCCGAGCACAGATACGCAGTATTTT. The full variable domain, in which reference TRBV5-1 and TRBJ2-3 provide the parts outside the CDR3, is KAGVTQTPRYLIKTRGQQVTLSCSPISGHRSVSWYQQTPGQGLQFLFEYFSETQRNKGNFPGRFSGRQFSNSRSEMNVSTLELGDSALYLCAGSLGVASPSTDTQYFGPGTRLTVL.

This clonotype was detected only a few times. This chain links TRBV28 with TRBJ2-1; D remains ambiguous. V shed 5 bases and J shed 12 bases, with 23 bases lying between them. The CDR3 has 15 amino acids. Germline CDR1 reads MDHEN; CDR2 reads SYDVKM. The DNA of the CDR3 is TGTGCCAGCAGTCCAATCTCGGCCGTGTCGTATACGCAGTTCTTC. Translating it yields CASSPISAVSYTQFF.

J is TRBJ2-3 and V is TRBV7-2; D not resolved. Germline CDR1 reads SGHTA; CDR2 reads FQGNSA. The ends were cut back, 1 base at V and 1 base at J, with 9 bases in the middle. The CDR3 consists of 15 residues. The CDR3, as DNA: TGTGCCAGCAGCTTAGTGGTTTTAGGCACAGATACGCAGTATTTT. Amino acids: CASSLVVLGTDTQYF.